Below are 18 T cell receptor beta chains sequenced from a single sample in a study of T cell responses to AZD1222 COVID-19 vaccine. Here immunoSEQ multiplex PCR was the method, and the copy in TCRdb shows in-frame clones only, minus some. The sample includes more than 140,000 clones, around 89% of them seen just once. This sample comprised peripheral blood, obtained on day 0 of AZD1222 vaccination. All receptors come from an adult in good health.

The rearrangement links TRBV11-3 to TRBJ1-6; a weak D match, TRBD1 (6 bases). The V gene's germline CDR1 is SGHNT and CDR2 YENEEA. Trimming removed 1 base from V and 5 bases from J, with 9 bases in between. The CDR3 runs 15 residues. The CDR3 loop reads CASSLGTGNNSPLHF. The CDR3 region has the DNA TGTGCCAGCAGCTTAGGTACAGGGAATAATTCACCCCTCCACTTT.

J is TRBJ2-7 and V is TRBV18, with a possible D match to TRBD1 (5 bases). Germline V gene lookup returns CDR1 KGHSH and CDR2 LQKENI. V dropped 1 base and J dropped 6 bases, with 13 bases sitting between them. This CDR3 spans 14 amino acids. CDR3 sequence: CASSPRQGPAEQYF. CDR3 sequence (DNA): TGTGCCAGCTCACCACGGCAGGGTCCAGCCGAGCAGTACTTC.

The V and J genes are TRBV7-2 and TRBJ2-7; 14 nucleotides agree with TRBD2. Germline trimming cut 1 base from V and 5 bases from J; bases unmatched to any gene: 1. The germline CDR1 and CDR2 sequences are SGHTA and FQGNSA. The CDR3 consists of 15 residues. CDR3 bases: TGTGCCAGCAGCTTAGAGGGACTAGCGGGAGACGAGCAGTACTTC. This translates into CASSLEGLAGDEQYF.

The chain joins TRBV5-6 to TRBJ1-5; D unclear. Germline lookup yields CDR1 SGHDT and CDR2 YYEEEE. V lost 2 bases and J lost 2, with 11 bases in between. CDR3 length equals 15 residues. The CDR3 loop is CASSFLSGGNQPQHF. The CDR3 DNA reads TGTGCCAGCAGCTTTTTGAGTGGAGGCAATCAGCCCCAGCATTTT.

The table lists this clone with a count of one. This chain joins TRBV9 and TRBJ2-2; 7 bases align to TRBD1. V was pared by 3 bases and J by 6 bases, with 5 bases of the junction left unmatched. Germline CDR1 is SGDLS and CDR2 is YYNGEE. This CDR3 comprises 14 residues. CDR3 residues: CASSASTGAGELFF. The CDR3 nucleotides are TGTGCCAGCAGCGCGTCAACAGGGGCCGGGGAGCTGTTTTTT.

V usage is TRBV5-5 and J usage is TRBJ2-1; possible D gene TRBD1, 6 bases. In germline, CDR1 is SGHKS, CDR2 YYEKEE (reference sequence). This CDR3 contains 16 residues. V lost 0 bases, J lost 5 bases, and 15 bases lay in between. CDR3 bases: TGTGCCAGCAGCTTGGTTGGGGGCCGGAACCACAATGAGCAGTTCTTC. This encodes CASSLVGGRNHNEQFF.

About this clone itself: A read error may account for a junction end that differs from germline. The gene calls are TRBV9 and TRBJ2-7; 14 bases align to TRBD2. CDR1 SGDLS and CDR2 YYNGEE come from the germline V gene. The CDR3 length is 13 residues. The CDR3 sequence is CASSLGLAGALLF. CDR3 DNA: TGTGCCAGCAGCTTGGGACTAGCGGGAGCTCTCCTCTTC.

This chain links TRBV2 with TRBJ2-7; tentative D call: TRBD1 (6 bases). CDR3 length: 13 residues. Between the trimmed V and J ends, which lost 6 bases and 3 bases, there was a span of 12 bases. Germline V gene data show CDR1 as SNHLY and CDR2 as FYNNEI. The CDR3 loop reads CASRVDSYYEQYF. The CDR3 DNA sequence: TGTGCCAGCAGGGTGGACAGTTACTACGAGCAGTACTTC.

The chain has TRBV5-1 and TRBJ1-2; no reliable D call. CDR1 is SGHRS, CDR2 YFSETQ, per germline. V lost 0 bases and J lost 3, with 6 bases in between. The CDR3 is 13 residues long. CDR3 protein: CASSLEADYGYTF. The CDR3 DNA follows: TGCGCCAGCAGCTTGGAGGCGGACTATGGCTACACCTTC.

This chain joins TRBV15 and TRBJ2-7, with D uncertain. The CDR3 runs 12 residues. Trimming took 0 bases from V and 2 from J, leaving 2 bases between them. In germline, CDR1 is LNHNV, CDR2 YYDKDF (reference sequence). The DNA for the CDR3 is TGTGCCACCAGCAGAGACACCTACGAGCAGTACTTC. Translating it yields CATSRDTYEQYF.

The chain uses TRBV7-6 and TRBJ2-1, with a weak D call TRBD2 (6 bases). Germline CDR1 SGHVS, CDR2 FNYEAQ. V dropped 1 base and J dropped 8 bases, with 9 bases sitting between them. This CDR3 spans 13 amino acids. CDR3 nucleotides: TGTGCCAGCAGCTTAGGCGGACTATATGAGCAGTTCTTC. This sequence encodes CASSLGGLYEQFF.

The chain uses TRBV12-3 or TRBV12-4 and TRBJ2-7; 8 bases are shared with TRBD1. The V segment lost 3 bases and the J segment 6 bases; nucleotides outside the gene matches: 4. The CDR3 consists of 13 residues. For the CDR3, the DNA is TGTGCCAGCAGTTTGACAGGGGAACTCGAGCAGTACTTC. It encodes CASSLTGELEQYF.

This clone showed up just a few times. The chain carries TRBV18 and TRBJ2-7, with 7 bases aligning to TRBD1. The CDR3 is made up of 14 amino acids. Per the germline V gene, CDR1 is KGHSH and CDR2 is LQKENI. V gave up 2 bases and J gave up 2 bases; unmatched junction bases: 3. In nucleotides, the CDR3 is TGTGCCAGCTCACCAAGACAGGGCCCCTACGAGCAGTACTTC. Protein: CASSPRQGPYEQYF.

In DNA form, the CDR3 reads TGCGCCAGCAGCCAAGAGAGGAGCGGGAGGGCCGGAGATACGCAGTATTTT. As protein: CASSQERSGRAGDTQYF. This chain connects TRBV4-1 to TRBJ2-3, with 10 bases aligning to TRBD2. The CDR3 loop spans 17 amino acids. V dropped 0 bases and J dropped 5; count of bases not matched to a gene: 8. The germline V gene has CDR1 MGHRA and CDR2 YSYEKL.

With regard to this clone: A clone one base away is much larger, so this may be a read error. The rearrangement links TRBV2 to TRBJ1-5; D may be TRBD1 (5 bases). Trimming pared 4 bases from V and 1 base from J, leaving 5 bases between. CDR1 is SNHLY, CDR2 FYNNEI, per germline. This CDR3 is 13 amino acids long. The CDR3 sequence is CASSGDSNQPQHF. CDR3 DNA: TGTGCCAGCAGTGGGGACAGCAATCAGCCCCAGCATTTT. Combining the CDR3 with reference TRBV2 and TRBJ1-5 gives the whole variable domain EPEVTQTPSHQVTQMGQEVILRCVPISNHLYFYWYRQILGQKVEFLVSFYNNEISEKSEIFDDQFSVERPDGSNFTLKIRSTKLEDSAMYFCASSGDSNQPQHFGDGTRLSIL.

This clone is a singleton in its sample. The genes are TRBV6-1 and TRBJ1-4; D may be TRBD1 (5 bases). The CDR3 length is 17 residues. Trimming cost V 4 bases and J 0 bases, with 15 bases left between them. Germline CDR1 reads MNHNS; CDR2 reads SASEGT. Here the CDR3 reads CASSVNRQPATNEKLFF. As DNA, the CDR3 is TGTGCCAGCAGTGTAAACCGACAGCCTGCAACTAATGAAAAACTGTTTTTT.

The chain joins TRBV6-5 to TRBJ2-1; TRBD2 matches 8 bases. Germline CDR1 reads MNHEY; CDR2 reads SVGAGI. The CDR3 loop spans 14 amino acids. V trimming: 6 bases; J trimming: 6 bases; junction bases outside the gene matches: 7. The CDR3 DNA reads TGTGCCAGCAGGCCCGGACTAGCAGGCAATGAGCAGTTCTTC. Its translation: CASRPGLAGNEQFF.

The V gene is TRBV7-2, the J gene TRBJ2-2, with TRBD2 matching 14 bases. Germline V lookup: CDR1 SGHTA, CDR2 FQGNSA. The junction had 11 bases not matched to a gene; V was cut back by 4 bases and J by 7 bases. The CDR3 is 18 residues long. CDR3: CASSSYIGTSGRNGELFF. CDR3 in DNA: TGTGCCAGCAGCTCATATATCGGGACTAGCGGGAGAAACGGGGAGCTGTTTTTT.